This entry concerns a single T cell receptor (beta chain). Germline V CDR1 and CDR2: KGHSH, LQKENI. The CDR3 spans 13 residues. J was trimmed by 5 bases and V by 2 bases; bases with no gene match: 2. This record belongs to a study of cytomegalovirus exposure and HLA in healthy donors. Sequencing used immunoSEQ multiplex PCR; TCRdb keeps in-frame clones, though not all of them. The table has fewer than 400,000 clones, 86% seen once; the top ten hold 0.65% to 0.85%. The chain carries TRBV18 and TRBJ2-5, with 7 positions matching TRBD1. The sequencing sample was made of PBMCs. The receptor comes from a woman in her late teens or twenties in good health and CMV-seronegative. The CDR3 coding sequence is TGTGCCAGCTCACCAGGGACAGAGGAGACCCAGTACTTC. Translating gives CASSPGTEETQYF.